This T cell receptor beta chain is drawn from a study of cytomegalovirus exposure and HLA in healthy donors. Study details: HLA-typed donors were the source of about 90 million unique TCRs held in an early data release. Study results and limitations: Through in vitro validation, three CMV-associated chains were shown to be specific for CMV antigens.

Per the germline V gene, CDR1 is SGDLS and CDR2 is YYNGEE. The CDR3 runs to 15 residues. Trimming removed 0 bases at V and 2 bases at J, with 11 bases between. This clone has just one count. Its specificity is not known. Everyone who donated was a healthy bone marrow donor. PCR involved 60 Vbeta and 13 Jbeta primers. Assay used: immunoSEQ multiplex PCR; TCRdb lists only in-frame clones, some missing. The profile shows roughly 150,000 clones, almost 85% of them singletons. The chain is built from TRBV9 and TRBJ1-1; D perhaps matches TRBD1 (5 bases). The source of this sequence is a man aged 25 to 40 in good health and CMV-seropositive. The sequencing sample was made of PBMCs. This chain's CDR3 is CASSVVGALNTEAFF. CDR3 nucleotide sequence: TGTGCCAGCAGCGTAGTTGGGGCCCTCAACACTGAAGCTTTCTTT.